Listed here are 19 T cell receptor beta chains from one sample, sequenced in a study of vaccination and CD4 T cells after COVID-19. Sequenced with the Oncomine TCR Beta short-read assay was DNA taken from cultured CD4+ T cells. TCRdb ran MiXCR on the PCR reads and lists one entry per CDR3 protein. This sample has around 21,000 distinct CDR3 sequences; less than 75% occur once, and the top ten carry less than 9.5%. Antigen specificity for these receptors is unknown. Noted treatment: approximately 9-day PBMC culture with coronavirus spike peptide pools or control peptides (ViraFEST assay). The sample taken for sequencing was CD4+ T cells from blood, cultured in vitro. The receptors shown here come from a human donor who had recovered from COVID-19.

This chain's CDR3 is CATSRPGTGGETQYF. The CDR3 bases are TGTGCCACCAGCAGGCCCGGGACAGGGGGTGAGACCCAGTACTTC. The V call is TRBV15, the J call TRBJ2-5; 11 positions match TRBD1. J gave up 5 bases and V 3 bases, and 5 bases lay outside the gene matches. The CDR3 length is 15 residues. The germline V gene has CDR1 LNHNV and CDR2 YYDKDF (reference sequence).

The V and J genes are TRBV27 and TRBJ2-3; 9 nucleotides match TRBD2. This CDR3 spans 14 amino acids. J gave up 6 bases and V 6 bases, and 7 bases lay outside the gene matches. CDR1 is MNHEY and CDR2 is SMNVEV in the germline V gene (reference sequence). The DNA for the CDR3 is TGTGCCAGCAGGCTAGCGGGGTTCGGCGATACGCAGTATTTT. Protein product: CASRLAGFGDTQYF.

The rearrangement links TRBV2 to TRBJ1-1; no firm D call. V gave up 8 bases and J gave up 2 bases, with 15 bases separating them. Germline V gene lookup returns CDR1 SNHLY and CDR2 FYNNEI. This CDR3 spans 14 amino acids. CDR3 loop: CASLPRRTNTEAFF. CDR3 in DNA: TGTGCCAGCCTACCGAGGAGAACCAACACTGAAGCTTTCTTT.

The rearrangement joins TRBV25-1 to TRBJ1-2; a weak D match, TRBD1 (5 bases). The CDR3 contains 13 residues. Germline V gene lookup returns CDR1 MGHDK and CDR2 SYGVNS. Trimming shortened V by 5 bases and J by 3 bases, and 10 bases separated the two germline ends. As DNA, the CDR3 is TGTGCCAGCAGTATGGGACCGGACTATGGCTACACCTTC. Its protein product is CASSMGPDYGYTF.

This chain uses TRBV6-5 with TRBJ2-2; D call uncertain. CDR3 size: 14 residues. CDR1 is MNHEY and CDR2 is SVGAGI in the germline V gene. Trimming stripped 2 bases from V and 5 bases from J, with 9 bases between. CDR3 residues: CASSYPDATGELFF. For the CDR3, the DNA is TGTGCCAGCAGTTACCCGGACGCGACCGGGGAGCTGTTTTTT.

J is TRBJ2-5 and V is TRBV12-3 or TRBV12-4; no clear D gene. The CDR3 contains 13 residues. Trimming removed 6 bases at V and 2 bases at J, with 10 bases between. This chain's CDR3 is CASSWTRQETQYF. The CDR3 nucleotides read TGTGCCAGCAGCTGGACCAGGCAAGAGACCCAGTACTTC.

This clonotype came up a few times. The CDR3 DNA is TGTGCCACCAGTCAACAGGGATACTATGGCTACACCTTC. Translated: CATSQQGYYGYTF. The V call is TRBV24-1, the J call TRBJ1-2; TRBD1 might be the D (6 bases). Deletions cut 6 bases from V and 3 bases from J, with 10 bases between. The CDR3 contains 13 residues. Germline CDR1 is KGHDR and CDR2 is SFDVKD.

The V and J genes are TRBV20-1 and TRBJ1-2, with TRBD1 as a possible D gene (6 bases). Germline V gene sequence: CDR1 DFQATT, CDR2 SNEGSKA (reference sequence). V was clipped by 6 bases and J by 2 bases, with 16 bases between them. CDR3 size: 14 residues. The CDR3 loop reads CSAMHRQDNYGYTF. Here the CDR3 DNA reads TGCAGTGCAATGCATCGACAGGACAACTATGGCTACACCTTC.

The chain recombines TRBV24-1 with TRBJ2-3; 14 bases map to TRBD2. Germline V gene lookup returns CDR1 KGHDR and CDR2 SFDVKD. J lost 2 bases, V lost 1 base, and 7 bases had no gene match. The CDR3 sequence is 19 residues long. The CDR3 DNA sequence: TGTGCCACCAGTGATTTCGATAGGACTAGCGGGGGGCCCACAGATACGCAGTATTTT. It yields the protein CATSDFDRTSGGPTDTQYF.

The J gene is TRBJ1-5, the V gene TRBV2; TRBD1 is a possible D gene (5 bases). Germline-derived CDR1 and CDR2 are SNHLY and FYNNEI. CDR3 length: 14 amino acids. V dropped 6 bases and J dropped 3 bases, with 12 bases sitting between them. In DNA, the CDR3 is TGTGCCAGCAGAGGAGACAGCACCAATCAGCCCCAGCATTTT. This translates into CASRGDSTNQPQHF.

The chain combines TRBV7-9 with TRBJ2-5; D is perhaps TRBD2 (6 bases). Between the trimmed V and J ends, which lost 4 bases and 2 bases, there was a span of 14 bases. There are 15 residues in the CDR3. Germline V lookup: CDR1 SEHNR, CDR2 FQNEAQ (reference sequence). For the CDR3, the DNA is TGTGCCAGCAGCTCCCCCGGGGGATCACAAGAGACCCAGTACTTC. Translated: CASSSPGGSQETQYF. The full variable domain, rest sourced from reference TRBV7-9 and TRBJ2-5, is DTGVSQNPRHKITKRGQNVTFRCDPISEHNRLYWYRQTLGQGPEFLTYFQNEAQLEKSRLLSDRFSAERPKGSFSTLEIQRTEQGDSAMYLCASSSPGGSQETQYFGPGTRLLVL.

The J gene is TRBJ2-7, the V gene TRBV7-8; TRBD2 matches at 7 bases. CDR1 and CDR2 (germline): SGHVS, FQNEAQ. The CDR3 is 15 amino acids. J gave up 2 bases and V 0 bases, and 4 bases lay outside the gene matches. The CDR3 region is CASSLAGSGAYEQYF. The CDR3 DNA reads TGTGCCAGCAGCTTAGCCGGCAGCGGGGCCTACGAGCAGTACTTC.

The genes are TRBV24-1 and TRBJ1-2; a weak D match, TRBD1 (6 bases). Trimming stripped 10 bases from V and 6 bases from J, with 11 bases between. The CDR3 is 11 residues long. CDR1 is KGHDR, CDR2 SFDVKD, per germline. The CDR3 region is CATRGADGYTF. The CDR3 DNA sequence: TGTGCCACGAGGGGGGCGGATGGCTACACCTTC.

The J gene is TRBJ1-5, the V gene TRBV20-1; D not resolved. Trimming removed 3 bases at V and 6 bases at J, with 12 bases between. This CDR3 spans 13 amino acids. CDR1 DFQATT and CDR2 SNEGSKA come from the germline V gene (reference sequence). The CDR3 loop reads CSASWGSGQPQHF. As DNA, the CDR3 is TGCAGTGCTAGTTGGGGTTCAGGTCAGCCCCAGCATTTT.

This clonotype showed up just a few times. This chain links TRBV4-1 with TRBJ2-7; D gene ambiguous. The V end was cut by 0 bases, the J end by 4 bases, with 19 bases between. The CDR3 extends over 17 amino acids. In germline, CDR1 is MGHRA, CDR2 YSYEKL. CDR3 amino acids: CASSQDRRLLPPYEQYF. In DNA, the CDR3 is TGCGCCAGCAGCCAAGATCGTCGACTCCTACCCCCGTACGAGCAGTACTTC.

The rearrangement uses TRBV20-1 and TRBJ2-3; TRBD1 or TRBD2 may be the D gene (5 bases each). V lost 6 bases and J lost 9, with 16 bases in between. CDR1 is DFQATT and CDR2 is SNEGSKA in the germline V gene (reference sequence). This CDR3 comprises 12 residues. CDR3 sequence (DNA): TGCAGTGCGCGGGCCTCCGGGACCACGCAGTATTTT. Its translation: CSARASGTTQYF.

The chain couples TRBV11-1 to TRBJ2-7; a possible D gene is TRBD2 (6 bases). Germline V lookup: CDR1 SGHAT, CDR2 FQDESV (reference sequence). The CDR3 consists of 11 residues. V lost 5 bases to trimming and J lost 5 bases, with 7 bases between them. The CDR3 region has the DNA TGTGCCAGCAGCAGACTAGACGAGCAGTACTTC. It yields the protein CASSRLDEQYF.

The chain recombines TRBV7-9 with TRBJ2-5, with 11 positions matching TRBD2. The V gene's germline CDR1 is SEHNR and CDR2 FQNEAQ (reference sequence). Trimming at V came to 0 bases and at J to 0 bases, leaving 3 bases not matched to a gene. The length of the CDR3 is 17 residues. In DNA, the CDR3 is TGTGCCAGCAGCTTAGCTGGACTAGCGGGCTACCAAGAGACCCAGTACTTC. This sequence encodes CASSLAGLAGYQETQYF.

The CDR3 spells CASSFEQGYGYTF. CDR3 nucleotides: TGTGCCAGCAGCTTTGAACAGGGCTATGGCTACACCTTC. The rearrangement joins TRBV7-9 to TRBJ1-2, with TRBD1 as a possible D gene (6 bases). This CDR3 spans 13 amino acids. Germline V lookup: CDR1 SEHNR, CDR2 FQNEAQ (reference sequence). Trimming took off 3 bases at V and 4 bases at J, with 9 bases between the two ends.